A selection of T cell receptor beta chains follows, all from one sample in a study of PD-L1 blockade in urothelial cancer. Libraries were prepared by immunoSEQ multiplex PCR; TCRdb keeps only in-frame clonotypes and omits some of them. The sample has about 72,000 clones; 90% are singletons. The specimen was PBMCs, collected around atezolizumab (anti-PD-L1) treatment. These receptors came from a man aged 70-80 years with urothelial cancer. Both conserved end residues are part of each CDR3. The D gene is left open where the match is weak. The listing skips clone size in some rows; elsewhere it reads once, few, many or a size class.

d_gene	v_gene	j_gene	abundance	CDR3nt	CDR3aa
TRBD2	TRBV27	TRBJ2-1	.	TGTGCCAGCAGTTCCAGGACTAGCGGACTCTATGTTTACAATGAGCAGTTCTTC	CASSSRTSGLYVYNEQFF
.	TRBV19	TRBJ2-2	.	TGTGCCAGTAGTATTAAGGAGGCCGGGGAGCTGTTTTTT	CASSIKEAGELFF
TRBD2	TRBV15	TRBJ2-5	.	TGTGCCACCAGCCCGGGACTAGCGGAGAAGCAAGAGACCCAGTACTTC	CATSPGLAEKQETQYF
TRBD1	TRBV19	TRBJ2-6	.	TGTGCCAGTAGTATAACTGACAGGGGGCTCGGGGCCAACGTCCTGACTTTC	CASSITDRGLGANVLTF
.	TRBV6-1	TRBJ2-2	.	TGTGCCAGCAGTCCCGGGAGGAACACCGGGGAGCTGTTTTTT	CASSPGRNTGELFF
TRBD1	TRBV27	TRBJ2-7	.	TGTGCCAGCAGTTTCAGACAGGGAAGAGGCGAGCAGTACTTC	CASSFRQGRGEQYF
.	TRBV21-1	TRBJ2-7	.	TGTGCCAGCAACGAAAGCGGGAGTAGCTCCTACGAGCAGTACTTC	CASNESGSSSYEQYF
TRBD2	TRBV30	TRBJ2-2	.	TGTGCCTGGAAGCTAGCGGGAGGGGGCACCGGGGAGCTGTTTTTT	CAWKLAGGGTGELFF
.	TRBV18	TRBJ1-4	.	TGTGCCAGCTCACCCGGACGAGAAGAAGGGAGACATGAAAAACTGTTTTTT	CASSPGREEGRHEKLFF
.	TRBV28	TRBJ1-5	.	TGTGCCAGCAGCCCGGGGGGTACCAAACAGCCCCAGCATTTT	CASSPGGTKQPQHF
TRBD2	TRBV7-2	TRBJ2-3	.	TGTGCCAGCAGCTTAAAGTTTCGGACTAGCGGGAGCACGCAGTATTTT	CASSLKFRTSGSTQYF
TRBD2	TRBV5-1	TRBJ2-7	.	TGCGCCAGCAGCCCCTGGGGGAGCGGGAGCGTTTACGAGCAGTACTTC	CASSPWGSGSVYEQYF
TRBD2	TRBV9	TRBJ2-1	.	TGTGCCAGCAGCGCCCGATACCGCCCCGGGACTAGCGGGAGTAGCAATGAGCAGTTCTTC	CASSARYRPGTSGSSNEQFF
TRBD1	TRBV30	TRBJ1-2	.	TGTGCCTCCACAACCCCAGGGGGCGTCTATGGCTACACCTTC	CASTTPGGVYGYTF
.	TRBV11-2	TRBJ2-2	.	TGTGCCAGCAGCTCCATCACCGGGGAGCTGTTTTTT	CASSSITGELFF
TRBD1	TRBV9	TRBJ2-1	.	TGTGCCAGCAGCGACCCGGGACAGGGCGATGAGCAGTTCTTC	CASSDPGQGDEQFF
TRBD2	TRBV28	TRBJ2-3	.	TGTGCCAGCGCCTCGGGGACTAGCGGTCCTAGCCCCACAGATACGCAGTATTTT	CASASGTSGPSPTDTQYF
TRBD2	TRBV5-1	TRBJ2-7	.	TGCGCCAGCAGCTTGGGACTAGCGGGAGTAGGGTACGAGCAGTACTTC	CASSLGLAGVGYEQYF
.	TRBV18	TRBJ1-2	.	TGTGCCAGCTCACGTGAACAGTTAGGCTATGGCTACACCTTC	CASSREQLGYGYTF
TRBD1	TRBV5-6	TRBJ2-6	once	TGTGCCAGCAGCCCGGGACAGGGGGCAACCTCTGGGGCCAACGTCCTGACTTTC	CASSPGQGATSGANVLTF
.	TRBV9	TRBJ2-3	.	TGTGCCAGCGAGCGGTGGGGTAACACAGATACGCAGTATTTT	CASERWGNTDTQYF
TRBD2	TRBV28	TRBJ2-2	.	TGTGCCAGCAGCCCCACACGGGGGGGGTCGAACACCGGGGAGCTGTTTTTT	CASSPTRGGSNTGELFF
.	TRBV5-1	TRBJ2-1	.	TGCGCCAGCAGCTTGTATATTGAGACTAGCAATGAGCAGTTCTTC	CASSLYIETSNEQFF
TRBD1	TRBV11-2	TRBJ1-1	.	TGTGCCAGCAGCTTAACTGGGACAGTAATCCGGAACACTGAAGCTTTCTTT	CASSLTGTVIRNTEAFF
.	TRBV6-6	TRBJ1-3	few	TGTGCCAGCAGTTACGAGGGTGTTGCTGGAAACACCATATATTTT	CASSYEGVAGNTIYF
TRBD2	TRBV9	TRBJ2-3	.	TGTGCCAGCAGCGAACTAGCGGCTCCGGGGACAGATACGCAGTATTTT	CASSELAAPGTDTQYF